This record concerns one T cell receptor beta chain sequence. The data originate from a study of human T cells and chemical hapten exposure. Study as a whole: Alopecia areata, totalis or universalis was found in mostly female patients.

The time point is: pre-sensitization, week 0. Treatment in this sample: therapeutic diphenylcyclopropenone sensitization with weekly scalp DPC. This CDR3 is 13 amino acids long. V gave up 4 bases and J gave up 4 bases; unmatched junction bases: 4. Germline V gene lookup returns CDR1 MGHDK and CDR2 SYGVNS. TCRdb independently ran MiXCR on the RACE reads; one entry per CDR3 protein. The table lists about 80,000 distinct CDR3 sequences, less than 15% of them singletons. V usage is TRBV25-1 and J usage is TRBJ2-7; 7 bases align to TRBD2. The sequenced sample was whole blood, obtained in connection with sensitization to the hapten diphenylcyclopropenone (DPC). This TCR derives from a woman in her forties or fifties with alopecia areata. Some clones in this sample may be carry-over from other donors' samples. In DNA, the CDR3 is TGTGCCAGCAGTGCGGCGGGGGTTTACGAGCAGTACTTC. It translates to CASSAAGVYEQYF.